What follows describes a single TCR beta chain. This specimen comes from a study of blood T cell repertoires in COVID-19. Study-level background: The study drew acute and convalescent COVID-19 samples from the United States, Italy and Spain. Nucleic acid was either cDNA or gDNA, and it came from T cells, B-cell-depleted T cells, or PBMCs.

The participants were between roughly 18 and 100 years old and came from some 23 US areas. Recovered Cohort 3 donors showed two negative PCRs, clearance, or symptom resolution. Method: immunoSEQ multiplex PCR; TCRdb's copy keeps in-frame clones and lacks some. This sample has more than 300,000 clones, with over 75% found just once. The CDR3 has 13 amino acids. V was pared by 3 bases and J by 8 bases, with 13 bases between. Germline CDR1 reads KGHSH; CDR2 reads LQKENI. This receptor was taken from a man aged 30 to 39 who had recovered from COVID-19. Source material: PBMCs or T cells enriched from blood (not recorded which). This chain uses TRBV18 with TRBJ1-2, with a possible D match to TRBD1 (6 bases). The CDR3 is CASSPIQGEGYTF. DNA for the CDR3: TGTGCCAGCTCACCGATACAGGGAGAAGGCTACACCTTC.